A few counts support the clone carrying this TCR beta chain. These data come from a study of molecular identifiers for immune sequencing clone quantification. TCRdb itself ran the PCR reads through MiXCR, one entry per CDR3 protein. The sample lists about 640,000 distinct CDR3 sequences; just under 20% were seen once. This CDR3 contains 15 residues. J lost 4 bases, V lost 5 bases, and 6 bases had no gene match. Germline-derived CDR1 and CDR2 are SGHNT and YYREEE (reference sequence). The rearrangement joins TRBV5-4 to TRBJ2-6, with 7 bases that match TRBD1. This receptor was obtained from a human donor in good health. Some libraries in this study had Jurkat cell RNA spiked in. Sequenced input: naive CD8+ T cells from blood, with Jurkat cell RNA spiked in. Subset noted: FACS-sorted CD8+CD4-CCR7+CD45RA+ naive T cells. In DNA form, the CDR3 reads TGTGCCAGCAGTCAGACAGGGCCCGGGGCCAACGTCCTGACTTTC. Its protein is CASSQTGPGANVLTF.